Below, 13 T cell receptor beta chains from the same sample are listed, as sequenced in a study of CD8+ T cells in alopecia areata. Extracted RNA was reverse transcribed, and the resulting cDNA served as sequencing template. Using immunoSEQ multiplex PCR, the repertoire was profiled, and TCRdb retains in-frame clones only, with some absent. The sample consists of about 150,000 clones, 50% to 65% of them appearing once. Sequenced: CD4+ T cells sorted from blood. All receptors derive from a human donor in good health.

This clone has only one observation. The chain uses TRBV7-2 and TRBJ2-1, with 8 bases lining up with TRBD1. The trim removed 6 bases at V and 4 bases at J, leaving 8 bases unmatched. The CDR3 contains 15 residues. CDR1 and CDR2 from the germline V gene are SGHTA and FQGNSA. For the CDR3, the DNA is TGTGCCAGCAGGCAGGGGGCTCGTGGGTACAATGAGCAGTTCTTC. It specifies CASRQGARGYNEQFF.

This chain uses TRBV7-6 with TRBJ2-1, with D perhaps given as TRBD1 or TRBD2 (5 bases each). V was cut by 1 base and J by 4 bases, with 14 bases left in between. This CDR3 spans 16 amino acids. Germline-derived CDR1 and CDR2 are SGHVS and FNYEAQ. DNA for the CDR3: TGTGCCAGCAGCTTAGGGGGGACCAGAGGGTACAATGAGCAGTTCTTC. It translates to CASSLGGTRGYNEQFF.

This chain uses TRBV29-1 with TRBJ1-1, with 8 bases identical to TRBD1. Unmatched junction bases numbered 3, after V lost 5 bases and J lost 4 bases. Germline V gives CDR1 SQVTM, CDR2 ANQGSEA. The CDR3 sequence is 12 residues long. The DNA for the CDR3 is TGCAGCGTTCAGGGGGCCCGCACTGAAGCTTTCTTT. This sequence encodes CSVQGARTEAFF.

The rearrangement joins TRBV10-3 to TRBJ2-7; either TRBD1 or TRBD2 may supply D (5 bases each). The V gene's germline CDR1 is ENHRY and CDR2 SYGVKD. Deletions cut 4 bases from V and 1 base from J, with 14 bases between. The CDR3 extends over 15 amino acids. The CDR3: CAISAQDWGSYEQYF. CDR3 nucleotides: TGTGCCATCAGTGCCCAGGACTGGGGGTCCTACGAGCAGTACTTC.

V gene TRBV2 combines with J gene TRBJ2-6; D might be TRBD1 (6 bases). Germline V gene sequence: CDR1 SNHLY, CDR2 FYNNEI. The germline V and J ends were trimmed by 6 bases and 4 bases, with 10 bases remaining between them. This CDR3 is 14 amino acids long. The CDR3 region is CASRQGSGANVLTF. DNA for the CDR3: TGTGCCAGCAGACAGGGATCCGGGGCCAACGTCCTGACTTTC.

The chain links TRBV7-6 to TRBJ2-5, with 10 bases aligning to TRBD2. V was pared by 0 bases and J by 4 bases, with 5 bases of the junction left unmatched. The CDR3 is 16 residues long. Germline loops: CDR1 SGHVS, CDR2 FNYEAQ. The DNA of the CDR3 is TGTGCCAGCAGCTTAGCGGCTAGCGGGAGACGAGAGACCCAGTACTTC. As protein: CASSLAASGRRETQYF. Filled out from reference TRBV7-6 and TRBJ2-5, the complete variable domain reads GAGVSQSPRYKVTKRGQDVALRCDPISGHVSLYWYRQALGQGPEFLTYFNYEAQQDKSGLPNDRFSAERPEGSISTLTIQRTEQRDSAMYRCASSLAASGRRETQYFGPGTRLLVL.

This chain uses TRBV7-9 with TRBJ2-7, with no clear D. The V end was cut by 8 bases, the J end by 3 bases, with 11 bases between. The CDR3 length is 12 residues. Germline CDR1 and CDR2: SEHNR and FQNEAQ (reference sequence). The DNA for the CDR3 is TGTGCCAGCGCCGCTCGTGTCTACGAGCAGTACTTC. It yields the protein CASAARVYEQYF.

This sequence joins TRBV11-1 and TRBJ2-5; 8 bases fit TRBD1. From germline, CDR1 is SGHAT and CDR2 FQDESV (reference sequence). CDR3 length equals 16 residues. Trimming took 3 bases from V and 2 from J; bases not matched to a gene: 8. CDR3 region: CASSFGTGPSQETQYF. DNA for the CDR3: TGTGCCAGCAGCTTCGGGACAGGACCCTCGCAAGAGACCCAGTACTTC.

This chain links TRBV29-1 with TRBJ2-5; possible D gene TRBD2, 5 bases. From germline, CDR1 is SQVTM and CDR2 ANQGSEA. V shed 4 bases and J shed 4 bases, with 10 bases lying between them. CDR3 length: 12 amino acids. The CDR3 DNA reads TGCAGCGTTGCGTTAGCGAGAGAGACCCAGTACTTC. This translates into CSVALARETQYF. Based on the CDR3 plus reference TRBV29-1 and TRBJ2-5, the full variable domain is SAVISQKPSRDICQRGTSLTIQCQVDSQVTMMFWYRQQPGQSLTLIATANQGSEATYESGFVIDKFPISRPNLTFSTLTVSNMSPEDSSIYLCSVALARETQYFGPGTRLLVL.

The V and J genes are TRBV30 and TRBJ2-2, with a possible D match to TRBD1 (6 bases). Germline lookup yields CDR1 GTSNPN and CDR2 SVGIG (reference sequence). The CDR3 has 13 amino acids. The V gene lost 2 bases and the J gene lost 6 bases, with 10 bases spanning the gap. CDR3 sequence reads: CAWSNRAAGELFF. DNA of the CDR3: TGTGCCTGGAGTAACAGGGCTGCCGGGGAGCTGTTTTTT. The whole variable domain, filled in from reference TRBV30 and TRBJ2-2, reads SQTIHQWPATLVQPVGSPLSLECTVEGTSNPNLYWYRQAAGRGLQLLFYSVGIGQISSEVPQNLSASRPQDRQFILSSKKLLLSDSGFYLCAWSNRAAGELFFGEGSRLTVL.

J is TRBJ1-5 and V is TRBV11-2, with TRBD1 identical over 7 bases. V gave up 5 bases and J gave up 4 bases; unmatched junction bases: 5. The CDR3 is 14 amino acids. Germline assignment: CDR1 SGHAT and CDR2 FQNNGV. DNA for the CDR3: TGTGCCAGCAGCCCGACAGGGAATAATCAGCCCCAGCATTTT. Amino acid sequence: CASSPTGNNQPQHF.

Here the CDR3 reads CASSYTGISSYEQYF. The DNA for the CDR3 is TGTGCCAGCAGCTACACAGGGATTTCATCCTACGAGCAGTACTTC. The J gene is TRBJ2-7, the V gene TRBV6-5; D is possibly TRBD1 (6 bases). Germline CDR1 reads MNHEY; CDR2 reads SVGAGI. V was shortened by 6 bases and J by 1 base, with 16 bases between the two germline ends. The CDR3 spans 15 residues.

This chain links TRBV6-1 with TRBJ1-2, with a possible D match to TRBD1 (5 bases). Trimming took 4 bases from V and 0 from J, leaving 9 bases between them. The CDR3 runs 14 residues. Germline-derived CDR1 and CDR2 are MNHNS and SASEGT. The CDR3 DNA follows: TGTGCCAGCAGTGGTCTGGGACCTAACTATGGCTACACCTTC. Residues: CASSGLGPNYGYTF.